Below are 28 T cell receptor beta chains sequenced from a single sample in a study of T cell repertoires in cytomegalovirus infection. TCRdb analysed the reads with MiXCR anew, one entry per CDR3 protein. The sample has around 900,000 distinct CDR3 sequences; 31% are singletons. Antigen specificity for these receptors is unknown. The material was cultured CD8+ T cells from PBMCs, obtained from culture after CMV antigen stimulation. The receptor set was obtained from a human donor in good health (CMV status not recorded). Some clones in this sample may be carry-over from other donors' samples.

This clonotype was counted a few times. This rearrangement joins TRBV6-1 to TRBJ2-1, with D possibly matching TRBD1 (6 bases). Trimming took 6 bases from V and 2 from J, leaving 23 bases between them. The CDR3 consists of 18 residues. Germline-derived CDR1 and CDR2 are MNHNS and SASEGT. The chain's CDR3 is CASSSLGTSLAPYNEQFF. For the CDR3, the DNA is TGTGCCAGCAGCTCTCTGGGGACATCCCTAGCCCCCTACAATGAGCAGTTCTTC.

V usage is TRBV19 and J usage is TRBJ1-1, with TRBD1 matching over 8 bases. The CDR3 is made up of 17 amino acids. Losses at the gene ends were 3 bases for V and 1 base for J; bases not matched to a gene: 10. Germline lookup yields CDR1 LNHDA and CDR2 SQIVND (reference sequence). This CDR3 is CASSIGLIGQGNTEAFF. The CDR3, as DNA: TGTGCCAGTAGTATTGGATTGATCGGACAGGGGAACACTGAAGCTTTCTTT.

This CDR3 reads CASSLAWDRGRTGTEAFF. In nucleotides, the CDR3 is TGCGCCAGCAGCTTGGCTTGGGACAGGGGACGGACTGGGACTGAAGCTTTCTTT. The V gene is TRBV5-1, the J gene TRBJ1-1, with TRBD1 matching over 10 bases. The CDR3 runs 18 residues. The ends lost 0 bases at V and 5 bases at J; junction bases unmatched: 13. Germline V gene lookup returns CDR1 SGHRS and CDR2 YFSETQ.

This clonotype was found many times. CDR3 amino acids: CASSQAGTVYGYTF. The CDR3 coding sequence is TGTGCCAGCAGCCAAGCCGGGACGGTCTATGGCTACACCTTC. The chain uses TRBV3-1 and TRBJ1-2, with D maybe TRBD1 (5 bases). The CDR3 totals 14 residues. The germline CDR1 and CDR2 sequences are LGHDT and YNNKEL (reference sequence). V was shortened by 1 base and J by 4 bases, with 10 bases between the two germline ends.

This clonotype was seen more than once but under ten times. The chain has TRBV19 and TRBJ1-2; D gene uncertain. From germline, CDR1 is LNHDA and CDR2 SQIVND (reference sequence). This CDR3 spans 14 amino acids. Trimming left V 7 bases short and J 0 bases short, with 12 bases between. CDR3 residues: CASNLFGTNYGYTF. Here the CDR3 DNA reads TGTGCCAGTAATCTCTTCGGGACTAACTATGGCTACACCTTC.

The CDR3 spells CASSPQRGSDEQYV. The CDR3 region has the DNA TGTGCCAGCAGTCCCCAGAGGGGATCGGACGAGCAGTACGTC. The chain joins TRBV27 to TRBJ2-7; the D call may be TRBD1 or TRBD2 (5 bases each). The CDR3 is 14 amino acids. V shed 5 bases and J shed 5 bases, with 16 bases lying between them. Germline CDR1 is MNHEY and CDR2 is SMNVEV (reference sequence).

The gene calls are TRBV6-6 and TRBJ1-4, with 9 nucleotides matching TRBD1. V dropped 4 bases and J dropped 5; count of bases not matched to a gene: 2. This CDR3 is built from 14 residues. Per the germline V gene, CDR1 is MNHNY and CDR2 is SVGAGI (reference sequence). CDR3 sequence reads: CASSWTGENEKLFF. In nucleotides, the CDR3 is TGTGCCAGCAGTTGGACAGGGGAGAATGAAAAACTGTTTTTT.

This clonotype was observed many times. The chain carries TRBV7-8 and TRBJ1-2; 9 bases are a match to TRBD1. The germline CDR1 and CDR2 sequences are SGHVS and FQNEAQ. V trimming: 7 bases; J trimming: 3 bases; junction bases outside the gene matches: 9. CDR3 length equals 15 residues. CDR3 sequence: CASTPDRGLDYGYTF. The CDR3 bases are TGTGCCAGCACCCCGGACAGGGGTTTAGACTATGGCTACACCTTC.

This clonotype was picked up a small number of times. The CDR3 sequence: CASSVLEIQGAYGYTF. The CDR3 DNA sequence: TGTGCCAGCAGCGTACTAGAAATCCAGGGGGCATATGGCTACACCTTC. The V call is TRBV7-6, the J call TRBJ1-2, with 8 nucleotides matching TRBD1. This CDR3 has 16 amino acids. Germline V gene lookup returns CDR1 SGHVS and CDR2 FNYEAQ. The V gene end was trimmed by 5 bases and the J gene end by 5 bases; junction bases not matched to a gene: 13.

This clonotype occurred many times. The chain links TRBV7-2 to TRBJ2-1; 7 nucleotides match TRBD2. J gave up 7 bases and V 8 bases, and 11 bases lay outside the gene matches. CDR3 size: 14 residues. Germline CDR1 SGHTA, CDR2 FQGNSA. CDR3 DNA sequence: TGTGCCAGCGCCCGTTGGGGGGGGGATAATGAGCAGTTCTTC. This translates into CASARWGGDNEQFF. Full variable domain (missing parts from reference TRBV7-2 and TRBJ2-1): GAGVSQSPSNKVTEKGKDVELRCDPISGHTALYWYRQSLGQGLEFLIYFQGNSAPDKSGLPSDRFSAERTGGSVSTLTIQRTQQEDSAVYLCASARWGGDNEQFFGPGTRLTVL.

The sample holds a few counts of this clonotype. The chain uses TRBV7-8 and TRBJ2-3; weak D call: TRBD1 (6 bases). There are 15 residues in the CDR3. CDR1 is SGHVS, CDR2 FQNEAQ, per germline. V lost 5 bases, J lost 5 bases, and 17 bases lay in between. CDR3 DNA sequence: TGTGCCAGCAGCCTGGGACACCTCGAAGGAGATACGCAGTATTTT. As protein: CASSLGHLEGDTQYF.

This clonotype has more than one count but fewer than ten. The J gene is TRBJ2-5, the V gene TRBV28, with 9 bases aligning to TRBD1. The length of the CDR3 is 16 residues. Germline V CDR1 and CDR2: MDHEN, SYDVKM. The V segment lost 3 bases and the J segment 2 bases; nucleotides outside the gene matches: 7. The DNA for the CDR3 is TGTGCCAGCAGTTTCCCCGGGACAGGGTTTCAAGAGACCCAGTACTTC. Its translation: CASSFPGTGFQETQYF.

The V and J genes are TRBV9 and TRBJ2-2; D ambiguous. Germline CDR1 and CDR2: SGDLS and YYNGEE. The V end lost 0 bases, the J end lost 1 base, and 7 bases lay between the germline ends. The CDR3 is made up of 15 amino acids. The DNA of the CDR3 is TGTGCCAGCAGCGTAGGACGGAAGAACACCGGGGAGCTGTTTTTT. Translation gives CASSVGRKNTGELFF.

A few counts support this clonotype. V and J are TRBV6-6 and TRBJ2-7, with 8 bases identical to TRBD1. The CDR3 totals 14 residues. Trimming took 5 bases from V and 5 from J; bases not matched to a gene: 8. Germline values: CDR1 MNHNY, CDR2 SVGAGI (reference sequence). The CDR3 DNA follows: TGTGCCAGCAGTCGACAGGGGTCGGGAAACGAGCAGTACGTC. Protein product: CASSRQGSGNEQYV.

With regard to this clonotype: A much larger clone lies a single base off, so this may be a read error. This chain joins TRBV7-6 and TRBJ2-7, with 11 bases matching TRBD2. CDR3 size: 14 residues. The V gene's germline CDR1 is SGHVS and CDR2 FNYEAQ. The CDR3 region is CASSVAGGPYEQYF. For the CDR3, the DNA is TGTGCCAGCAGCGTAGCGGGGGGGCCCTACGAGCAGTACTTC.

The genes are TRBV6-5 and TRBJ2-7, with D perhaps being TRBD1 or TRBD2 (5 bases each). This CDR3 is 13 amino acids long. With 4 bases removed from V and 1 base from J, the gap between germline ends came to 8 bases. Germline values: CDR1 MNHEY, CDR2 SVGAGI. As DNA, the CDR3 is TGTGCCAGCAGTTGGGGACGGTCCTACGAGCAGTACTTC. Translating it yields CASSWGRSYEQYF.

This clonotype was observed a handful of times. V usage is TRBV7-9 and J usage is TRBJ2-5; unclear D gene. The CDR3 runs 12 residues. Trimming left V 7 bases short and J 5 bases short, with 11 bases between. The germline gives CDR1 SEHNR, CDR2 FQNEAQ (reference sequence). The CDR3, as DNA: TGTGCCAGCACCCCCCCCACCGAGACCCAGTACTTC. This sequence encodes CASTPPTETQYF.

The chain recombines TRBV27 with TRBJ2-7; D might be TRBD2 (6 bases). This CDR3 has 15 amino acids. CDR1 and CDR2 (germline): MNHEY, SMNVEV (reference sequence). V lost 2 bases, J lost 0 bases, and 11 bases lay in between. DNA of the CDR3: TGTGCCAGCAGTTTAGGGGAGGACCCCTCCTACGAGCAGTACTTC. This codes for CASSLGEDPSYEQYF.

This chain joins TRBV3-1 and TRBJ2-4; D possibly uses TRBD1 or TRBD2 (5 bases each). V dropped 0 bases and J dropped 2 bases, with 11 bases sitting between them. Germline-derived CDR1 and CDR2 are LGHDT and YNNKEL (reference sequence). The CDR3 runs to 16 residues. The CDR3 nucleotides are TGTGCCAGCAGCCAAGAACAGGACTGGCCCAAAAACATTCAGTACTTC. As protein: CASSQEQDWPKNIQYF.

In its sample, this clonotype was seen a few times. This chain joins TRBV7-6 and TRBJ2-1; D might be TRBD1 or TRBD2, each matching 5 bases. Trimming pared 1 base from V and 8 bases from J, leaving 15 bases between. CDR3 length: 15 amino acids. Germline CDR1 and CDR2: SGHVS and FNYEAQ. The CDR3 bases are TGTGCCAGCAGCTTAGTGGCTGCAAGGGACCATGAGCAGTTCTTC. It is translated as CASSLVAARDHEQFF.

The chain has TRBV25-1 and TRBJ2-5; D ambiguous. CDR1 is MGHDK, CDR2 SYGVNS, per germline. V dropped 9 bases and J dropped 5 bases, with 7 bases sitting between them. This CDR3 region has 10 residues. CDR3 residues: CASGWETQYF. CDR3 in DNA: TGTGCCAGTGGATGGGAGACCCAGTACTTC.

J is TRBJ1-2 and V is TRBV6-1, with TRBD1 as a possible D gene (5 bases). The CDR3 extends over 14 amino acids. The V gene's germline CDR1 is MNHNS and CDR2 SASEGT. With 5 bases removed from V and 8 bases from J, the gap between germline ends came to 18 bases. In nucleotides, the CDR3 is TGTGCCAGCAGTTACGGGGGTACCCAGGAGGGCTACACCTTC. Translation: CASSYGGTQEGYTF.

This clonotype has more than one count but fewer than ten. The chain recombines TRBV27 with TRBJ1-4, with 8 bases aligning to TRBD1. The CDR3 sequence is 15 residues long. CDR1 is MNHEY, CDR2 SMNVEV, per germline (reference sequence). V gave up 5 bases and J gave up 7 bases; unmatched junction bases: 9. This CDR3 is CASSPPGGAGEKLFF. In DNA form, the CDR3 reads TGTGCCAGCAGTCCCCCAGGGGGCGCCGGTGAAAAACTGTTTTTT.

At least ten counts were recorded for this clonotype. J is TRBJ1-1 and V is TRBV7-3; D is undetermined. Germline V lookup: CDR1 SGHTA, CDR2 FQGTGA. The V end lost 2 bases, the J end lost 2 bases, and 6 bases lay between the germline ends. This CDR3 spans 13 amino acids. This CDR3 is CASSLRSNTEAFF. The CDR3 DNA follows: TGTGCCAGCAGCTTACGGTCTAACACTGAAGCTTTCTTT.

This clonotype was seen repeatedly, ten times or more. The chain carries TRBV7-2 and TRBJ2-1; D is perhaps TRBD1 or TRBD2 (5 bases each). V lost 5 bases, J lost 13 bases, and 15 bases lay in between. CDR1 and CDR2 (germline): SGHTA, FQGNSA. The CDR3 loop spans 12 amino acids. The CDR3 nucleotides read TGTGCCAGCAGCGCAGTTGAGGGGTACCAGTTCTTC. Its translation is CASSAVEGYQFF.

The V and J genes are TRBV7-9 and TRBJ1-1; TRBD1 aligns across 8 bases. After removal of 5 bases from V and 3 bases from J, the junction contained 5 bases not matched to a gene. CDR1 and CDR2 from the germline V gene are SEHNR and FQNEAQ (reference sequence). The CDR3 is 14 residues long. CDR3 coding DNA: TGTGCCAGCAGCAACAGGGGGATCGACACTGAAGCTTTCTTT. Translation gives CASSNRGIDTEAFF. Supplemented by reference TRBV7-9 and TRBJ1-1, the full variable domain reads DTGVSQNPRHKITKRGQNVTFRCDPISEHNRLYWYRQTLGQGPEFLTYFQNEAQLEKSRLLSDRFSAERPKGSFSTLEIQRTEQGDSAMYLCASSNRGIDTEAFFGQGTRLTVV.

This chain joins TRBV29-1 and TRBJ1-1; no definite D call. CDR1 and CDR2 from the germline V gene are SQVTM and ANQGSEA. The CDR3 sequence is 14 residues long. V gave up 1 base and J gave up 0 bases, with 9 bases separating them. The DNA for the CDR3 is TGCAGCGTTGAAGGCCGGACCATGAACACTGAAGCTTTCTTT. Its translation is CSVEGRTMNTEAFF. The variable domain in full, completed from reference TRBV29-1 and TRBJ1-1, reads SAVISQKPSRDICQRGTSLTIQCQVDSQVTMMFWYRQQPGQSLTLIATANQGSEATYESGFVIDKFPISRPNLTFSTLTVSNMSPEDSSIYLCSVEGRTMNTEAFFGQGTRLTVV.

CDR3 sequence reads: CASSQGGSFKNIQYF. The DNA of the CDR3 is TGCGCCAGCAGCCAAGGGGGGAGCTTCAAAAACATTCAGTACTTC. V and J are TRBV4-1 and TRBJ2-4, with D perhaps given as TRBD1 or TRBD2 (5 bases each). CDR1 is MGHRA, CDR2 YSYEKL, per germline. CDR3 length: 15 amino acids. V gave up 1 base and J gave up 3 bases, with 10 bases separating them.